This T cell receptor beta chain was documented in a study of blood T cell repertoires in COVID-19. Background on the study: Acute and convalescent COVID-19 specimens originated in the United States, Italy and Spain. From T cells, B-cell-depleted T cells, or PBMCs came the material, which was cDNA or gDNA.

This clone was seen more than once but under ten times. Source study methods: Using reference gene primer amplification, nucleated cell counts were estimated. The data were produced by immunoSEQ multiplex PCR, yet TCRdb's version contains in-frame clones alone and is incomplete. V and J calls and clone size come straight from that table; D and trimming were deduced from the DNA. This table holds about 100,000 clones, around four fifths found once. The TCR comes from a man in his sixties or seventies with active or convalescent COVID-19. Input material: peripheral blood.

CDR3 in DNA: TGTGCCAGCCAGGAAGGCGGAGGATTTTACGAGCAGTACTTC. The encoded protein is CASQEGGGFYEQYF. The V and J genes are TRBV19 and TRBJ2-7; possible D gene TRBD2, 5 bases. The CDR3 runs 14 residues. Trimming cost V 9 bases and J 4 bases, with 19 bases left between them. The germline V gene encodes CDR1 LNHDA and CDR2 SQIVND (reference sequence).